The clone carrying this T cell receptor beta chain has only a few counts. Its antigen is undetermined. This entry is derived from a study of cytomegalovirus exposure and HLA in healthy donors. Study conclusions and caveats: Among TCR beta chains, those listed as cytomegalovirus-associated numbered some 160.

13 Jbeta primers and 60 Vbeta primers were used for the PCR. The protocol was immunoSEQ multiplex PCR, while the TCRdb copy is restricted to in-frame clones and leaves out a portion. The repertoire has 100,000 to 150,000 clones, 83% of them found once; the top ten carry roughly 20%. Sequencing input: PBMCs. The clonotype comes from a man aged 18 to 29 in good health and CMV-seropositive.

DNA for the CDR3: TGCGCCAGCAGCCAAGCCGGCTTGGCCCAGGGGGCGTCGAAAAACATTCAGTACTTC. This sequence encodes CASSQAGLAQGASKNIQYF. V and J are TRBV4-1 and TRBJ2-4; TRBD1 agrees at 8 bases. With V trimmed by 1 base and J by 4 bases, 15 bases remained unmatched. The CDR3 covers 19 residues. Germline loops: CDR1 MGHRA, CDR2 YSYEKL.